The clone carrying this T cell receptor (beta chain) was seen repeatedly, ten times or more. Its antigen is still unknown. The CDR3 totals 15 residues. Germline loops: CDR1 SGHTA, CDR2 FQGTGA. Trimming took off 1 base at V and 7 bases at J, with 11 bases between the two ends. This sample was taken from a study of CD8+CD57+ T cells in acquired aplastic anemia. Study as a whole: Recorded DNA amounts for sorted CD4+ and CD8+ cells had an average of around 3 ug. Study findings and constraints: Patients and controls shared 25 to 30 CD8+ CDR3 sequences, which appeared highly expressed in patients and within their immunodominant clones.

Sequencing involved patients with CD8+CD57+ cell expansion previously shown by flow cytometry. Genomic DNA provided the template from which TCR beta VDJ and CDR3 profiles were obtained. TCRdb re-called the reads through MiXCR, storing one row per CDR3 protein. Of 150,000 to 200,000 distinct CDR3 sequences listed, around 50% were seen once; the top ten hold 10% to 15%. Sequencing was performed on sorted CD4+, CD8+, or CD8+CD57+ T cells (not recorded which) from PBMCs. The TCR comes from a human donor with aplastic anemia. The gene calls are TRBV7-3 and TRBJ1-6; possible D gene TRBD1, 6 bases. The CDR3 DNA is TGTGCCAGCAGCTTAAACGGACAGAAAAATTCACCCCTCCACTTT. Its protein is CASSLNGQKNSPLHF.